Listed below are T cell receptor beta chains from one sample, sequenced in a study of T cell responses to AZD1222 COVID-19 vaccine. Assay used: immunoSEQ multiplex PCR; TCRdb lists only in-frame clones, some missing. This table has 200,000 to 250,000 clones, about 95% appearing once. The sequenced sample was peripheral blood, obtained 28 days after the second dose of the MenACWY control vaccine. These receptors all come from an adult who received the MenACWY meningococcal vaccine as a control. Each CDR3 is given with its conserved first and last residue. The order of the fields is CDR3 DNA, CDR3 protein, clone size, J gene, D gene, V gene. D genes are given only for firm matches. Only part of the rows carry a size: once, few, many, or a class if the clone is expanded.

DNA: TGCGCCAGCAGCTTGGACCGGGTCTCAGACGGAGGAACTGAAGCTTTCTTT
CDR3: CASSLDRVSDGGTEAFF
size: NA
J: TRBJ1-1
D: NA
V: TRBV5-1

DNA: TGTGCCAGCAGTTACCGGGGCGGGGGGACCTCCTACGAGCAGTACTTC
CDR3: CASSYRGGGTSYEQYF
size: NA
J: TRBJ2-7
D: TRBD2
V: TRBV6-2/TRBV6-3

DNA: TGTGCCATCAGTGAGACAGGGGACCCTTATGGCTACACCTTC
CDR3: CAISETGDPYGYTF
size: NA
J: TRBJ1-2
D: TRBD1
V: TRBV10-3

DNA: TGTGCCAGCAGTGGCGGGACAGTTCTTTTCTACGAGCAGTACTTC
CDR3: CASSGGTVLFYEQYF
size: NA
J: TRBJ2-7
D: NA
V: TRBV25-1

DNA: TGTGCCAGCAGTGAGGGGTACTCTGGAAACACCATATATTTT
CDR3: CASSEGYSGNTIYF
size: NA
J: TRBJ1-3
D: NA
V: TRBV2

DNA: TGTGCCAGCAGTTCCCTAGGAAACTACAATGAGCAGTTCTTC
CDR3: CASSSLGNYNEQFF
size: NA
J: TRBJ2-1
D: NA
V: TRBV27

DNA: TGTGCCAGCAGGCAGAAGCGGGGAGGCTCCTACAATGAGCAGTTCTTC
CDR3: CASRQKRGGSYNEQFF
size: NA
J: TRBJ2-1
D: NA
V: TRBV21-1

DNA: TGTGCCAGTAGTTGGACAGGGGGGAGCAATCAGCCCCAGCATTTT
CDR3: CASSWTGGSNQPQHF
size: NA
J: TRBJ1-5
D: TRBD1
V: TRBV19

DNA: TGTGCCAGCAGTTTCGGCAGGGGGGTGGACGAGCAGTACTTC
CDR3: CASSFGRGVDEQYF
size: once
J: TRBJ2-7
D: NA
V: TRBV27

DNA: TGCGCCAGCAGCCAAGATGGGCCACAGGGTCGCTTGGAGGCTTTCTTT
CDR3: CASSQDGPQGRLEAFF
size: NA
J: TRBJ1-1
D: NA
V: TRBV4-1

DNA: TGTGCCAGCAGCCGGACAGGGGGCTTGTACGAGCAGTACTTC
CDR3: CASSRTGGLYEQYF
size: NA
J: TRBJ2-7
D: TRBD1
V: TRBV6-2/TRBV6-3

DNA: TGTGCCACCCAAGGGGTTGTCAATCAGCCCCAGCATTTT
CDR3: CATQGVVNQPQHF
size: NA
J: TRBJ1-5
D: NA
V: TRBV6-5

DNA: TGTGCCAGCAGCTTATCCCCTAGCCACGAGCAGTACTTC
CDR3: CASSLSPSHEQYF
size: NA
J: TRBJ2-7
D: NA
V: TRBV27

DNA: TGTGCCAGCAGTGAAGCGGCTGCAGGGGTGGGGTATGGCTACACCTTC
CDR3: CASSEAAAGVGYGYTF
size: once
J: TRBJ1-2
D: NA
V: TRBV6-1

DNA: TGTGCCAGCAGTGAATCAAGACAGGGGGGTACGCAGTATTTT
CDR3: CASSESRQGGTQYF
size: NA
J: TRBJ2-3
D: TRBD1
V: TRBV25-1

DNA: TGTGCCAGCAGTGATACCAGATACTCCTACGAGCAGTACTTC
CDR3: CASSDTRYSYEQYF
size: NA
J: TRBJ2-7
D: NA
V: TRBV2

DNA: TGTGCCAGTAGTATAACACCCTCCTACGAGCAGTACTTC
CDR3: CASSITPSYEQYF
size: NA
J: TRBJ2-7
D: NA
V: TRBV19

DNA: TGTGCCAGTAGTCCCCAGGTGAGCTCCTACGAGCAGTACTTC
CDR3: CASSPQVSSYEQYF
size: NA
J: TRBJ2-7
D: NA
V: TRBV19

DNA: TGTGCCAGCAAACAGGGGGCATATGGCTACACCTTC
CDR3: CASKQGAYGYTF
size: NA
J: TRBJ1-2
D: TRBD1
V: TRBV9

DNA: TGTGCCAGCAGTCCTTCTAGCGGGGGGAGCCAAGAGACCCAGTACTTC
CDR3: CASSPSSGGSQETQYF
size: once
J: TRBJ2-5
D: TRBD2
V: TRBV28

DNA: TGTGCCAGCAGCCCGATAGCGGGAGAGAACAATGAGCAGTTCTTC
CDR3: CASSPIAGENNEQFF
size: NA
J: TRBJ2-1
D: TRBD2
V: TRBV7-3

DNA: TGTGCCACCAGTGATATATACACCGGGGAGCTGTTTTTT
CDR3: CATSDIYTGELFF
size: NA
J: TRBJ2-2
D: NA
V: TRBV24-1

DNA: TGTGCCAGCAGCTTAACTAACTATGGCTACACCTTC
CDR3: CASSLTNYGYTF
size: once
J: TRBJ1-2
D: NA
V: TRBV7-2

DNA: TGCGCCAGCGGAGCACAGGGCCGCGACACTGAAGCTTTCTTT
CDR3: CASGAQGRDTEAFF
size: NA
J: TRBJ1-1
D: NA
V: TRBV5-1

DNA: TGTGCCACCAGTGATTCGAGCACTGAAGCTTTCTTT
CDR3: CATSDSSTEAFF
size: NA
J: TRBJ1-1
D: NA
V: TRBV24-1

DNA: TGTGCCAGCAGGCCTGGGGGCGCAGATACGCAGTATTTT
CDR3: CASRPGGADTQYF
size: NA
J: TRBJ2-3
D: NA
V: TRBV12-3/TRBV12-4

DNA: TGTGCCAGTAGTACAGGGGCAAGGGAAAAACTGTTTTTT
CDR3: CASSTGAREKLFF
size: once
J: TRBJ1-4
D: NA
V: TRBV19

DNA: TGTGCCAGCAGCCAAGACAGAAGTGGCCCGAGGGGTGAGCAGTTCTTC
CDR3: CASSQDRSGPRGEQFF
size: once
J: TRBJ2-1
D: NA
V: TRBV3-1/TRBV3-2

DNA: TGTGCCAGCAGCGGGGTGGGGAGCCCCTATAATTCACCCCTCCACTTT
CDR3: CASSGVGSPYNSPLHF
size: NA
J: TRBJ1-6
D: NA
V: TRBV5-4

DNA: TGTGCCAGCAGCGTTTCAGGGTTGAACACTGAAGCTTTCTTT
CDR3: CASSVSGLNTEAFF
size: NA
J: TRBJ1-1
D: NA
V: TRBV9

DNA: TGTGCCAGCAGCTCTCAAGGGAGCGGGGCCTACGAGCAGTACTTC
CDR3: CASSSQGSGAYEQYF
size: NA
J: TRBJ2-7
D: TRBD2
V: TRBV7-2

DNA: TGTGCCAGCAGTGAACGACAGTTTACGAACACCGGGGAGCTGTTTTTT
CDR3: CASSERQFTNTGELFF
size: NA
J: TRBJ2-2
D: NA
V: TRBV6-1

DNA: TGTGCCAGCAGTCCCCTTGCTCGGAGAGATAGCAATCAGCCCCAGCATTTT
CDR3: CASSPLARRDSNQPQHF
size: once
J: TRBJ1-5
D: NA
V: TRBV28

DNA: TGTGCCTTCACTGGTTCGTCGATAGGGGCTAACTATGGCTACACCTTC
CDR3: CAFTGSSIGANYGYTF
size: NA
J: TRBJ1-2
D: NA
V: TRBV10-3

DNA: TGTGCCACCAGTGATCCAAGGACAGGGGGCAAGGGAGAGACCCAGTACTTC
CDR3: CATSDPRTGGKGETQYF
size: NA
J: TRBJ2-5
D: TRBD1
V: TRBV24-1

DNA: TGCAGCGTTGAATCCACCAAGGGAGCTTTCTTT
CDR3: CSVESTKGAFF
size: NA
J: TRBJ1-1
D: NA
V: TRBV29-1

DNA: TGCGCCAGCAGCCCGAATCTAGCGGGAGCAGTCGAGCAGTACTTC
CDR3: CASSPNLAGAVEQYF
size: NA
J: TRBJ2-7
D: TRBD2
V: TRBV4-1

DNA: TGCGCCAGCAGCTCTGGACAGGGGGCGAATTCACCCCTCCACTTT
CDR3: CASSSGQGANSPLHF
size: NA
J: TRBJ1-6
D: TRBD1
V: TRBV5-1

DNA: TGTGCCATCAGTGAGTCGCTCGGACAGGGAAGTTCACCCCTCCACTTT
CDR3: CAISESLGQGSSPLHF
size: NA
J: TRBJ1-6
D: TRBD1
V: TRBV10-3

DNA: TGTGCCAGCAGTGTCCCCTGTGTAATTGAGCAGTATTTT
CDR3: CASSVPCVIEQYF
size: NA
J: TRBJ2-3
D: NA
V: TRBV6-4

DNA: TGCGCCAGCAGCCAAGGCGGGACAGGGTGGTACGAGCAGTACTTC
CDR3: CASSQGGTGWYEQYF
size: NA
J: TRBJ2-7
D: TRBD1
V: TRBV4-1

DNA: TGTGCCAGCAGCCAAATACCGGGACAGGGGGTCCTCCGGTATGGCTACACCTTC
CDR3: CASSQIPGQGVLRYGYTF
size: NA
J: TRBJ1-2
D: TRBD1
V: TRBV28

DNA: TGCGCCAGCAGCCCACCTAGAACGGGGGCGCGACATATGTACGAGCAGTACTTC
CDR3: CASSPPRTGARHMYEQYF
size: NA
J: TRBJ2-7
D: NA
V: TRBV4-3

DNA: TGTGCCAGCAGTTACAGTTTCTTCGGGAATCAGCCCCAGCATTTT
CDR3: CASSYSFFGNQPQHF
size: once
J: TRBJ1-5
D: NA
V: TRBV6-2/TRBV6-3

DNA: TGTGCCTGGAGTGTGCTGGTGGGCACTGAAGCTTTCTTT
CDR3: CAWSVLVGTEAFF
size: NA
J: TRBJ1-1
D: NA
V: TRBV30

DNA: TGTGCCAGCAGCTTAGGGGGACAGAGCAGGGGCTACACCTTC
CDR3: CASSLGGQSRGYTF
size: NA
J: TRBJ1-2
D: TRBD1
V: TRBV7-2

DNA: TGCGCCAGCAGCCAGAGACAGGGTAGTAACTATGGCTACACCTTC
CDR3: CASSQRQGSNYGYTF
size: once
J: TRBJ1-2
D: TRBD1
V: TRBV4-3

DNA: TGTGCCAGCAGTTTCCCCACAGGGGGCCTGAACACTGAAGCTTTCTTT
CDR3: CASSFPTGGLNTEAFF
size: NA
J: TRBJ1-1
D: TRBD1
V: TRBV6-2/TRBV6-3

DNA: TGTGCCAGCACCCCCCAGGCGGGCTACGAGCAGTACTTC
CDR3: CASTPQAGYEQYF
size: NA
J: TRBJ2-7
D: NA
V: TRBV28

DNA: TGCGCCAGCAGCTTGTCAGGGGAACGGAGTGAAAAACTGTTTTTT
CDR3: CASSLSGERSEKLFF
size: NA
J: TRBJ1-4
D: NA
V: TRBV5-1

DNA: TGTGCCAGCAGCCACTGGGCTAGCGGGGACTACGAGCAGTACTTC
CDR3: CASSHWASGDYEQYF
size: once
J: TRBJ2-7
D: TRBD2
V: TRBV7-9

DNA: TGTGCCAGCAGTCCACAGGTCACCGGGGAGCTGTTTTTT
CDR3: CASSPQVTGELFF
size: NA
J: TRBJ2-2
D: NA
V: TRBV12-3/TRBV12-4

DNA: TGTGCCAGCAGCCTCCGGGGGAGCGGGGGAATCTCTGGGGCCAACGTCCTGACTTTC
CDR3: CASSLRGSGGISGANVLTF
size: NA
J: TRBJ2-6
D: TRBD2
V: TRBV7-3

DNA: TGTGCCAGCAGTTCTCTAGCCACAGATACGCAGTATTTT
CDR3: CASSSLATDTQYF
size: once
J: TRBJ2-3
D: NA
V: TRBV27

DNA: TGTGCCATCAGTGAGGACTCCGGGGAGCTGTTTTTT
CDR3: CAISEDSGELFF
size: once
J: TRBJ2-2
D: NA
V: TRBV10-3